This T cell receptor beta chain was obtained from a study of beta chain features in type 1 diabetes. Expressed TCRB transcripts were sequenced because the entire RNA isolate underwent reverse transcription. The method was immunoSEQ multiplex PCR; TCRdb's version includes in-frame clones alone and lacks a portion of them. Found here are 25,000 or so clones, approximately 70% of them singletons; the top ten hold roughly 2.2%. The CDR3 sequence is 16 residues long. With 8 bases removed from V and 4 bases from J, the gap between germline ends came to 21 bases. CDR1 is SGHAT and CDR2 is FQNNGV in the germline V gene.

Input material: Tregs from blood. This sequence was found in a woman in her 40s in good health. The J gene is TRBJ2-1, the V gene TRBV11-2, with D possibly being TRBD2 (7 bases). The CDR3 loop is CASRLAEGGWYNEQFF. DNA of the CDR3: TGTGCCAGCCGCCTCGCTGAGGGGGGGTGGTACAATGAGCAGTTCTTC.